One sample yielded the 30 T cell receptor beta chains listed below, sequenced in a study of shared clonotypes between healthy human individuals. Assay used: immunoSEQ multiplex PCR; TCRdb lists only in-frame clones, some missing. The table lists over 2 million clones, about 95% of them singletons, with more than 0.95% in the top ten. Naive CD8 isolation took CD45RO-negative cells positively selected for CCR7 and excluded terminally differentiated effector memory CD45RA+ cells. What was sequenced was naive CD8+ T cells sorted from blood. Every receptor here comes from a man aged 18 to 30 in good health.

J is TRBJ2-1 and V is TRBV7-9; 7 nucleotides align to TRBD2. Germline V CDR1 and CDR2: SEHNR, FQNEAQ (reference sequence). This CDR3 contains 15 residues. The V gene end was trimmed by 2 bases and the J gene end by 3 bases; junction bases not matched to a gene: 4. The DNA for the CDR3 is TGTGCCAGCAGCTTAATTAGCGGGTACTACAATGAGCAGTTCTTC. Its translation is CASSLISGYYNEQFF.

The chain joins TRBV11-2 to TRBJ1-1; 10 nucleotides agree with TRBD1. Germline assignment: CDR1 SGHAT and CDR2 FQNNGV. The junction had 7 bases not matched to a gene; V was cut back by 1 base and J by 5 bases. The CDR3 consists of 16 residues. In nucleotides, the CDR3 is TGTGCCAGCAGCTTAGGGGGACAGGGGTCCGGTACTGAAGCTTTCTTT. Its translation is CASSLGGQGSGTEAFF.

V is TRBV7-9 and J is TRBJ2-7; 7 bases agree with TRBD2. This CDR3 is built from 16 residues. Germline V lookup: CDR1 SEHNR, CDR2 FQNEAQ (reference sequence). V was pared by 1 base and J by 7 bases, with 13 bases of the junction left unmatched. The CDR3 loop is CASSLVVMGNGGEQYF. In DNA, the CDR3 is TGTGCCAGCAGCTTAGTCGTCATGGGAAACGGGGGGGAGCAGTACTTC.

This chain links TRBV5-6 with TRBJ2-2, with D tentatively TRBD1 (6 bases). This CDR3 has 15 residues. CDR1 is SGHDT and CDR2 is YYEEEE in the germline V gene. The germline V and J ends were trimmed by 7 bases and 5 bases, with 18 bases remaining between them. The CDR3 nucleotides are TGTGCCAGCGTAAAACAGGGAGTTGGTACCGGGGAGCTGTTTTTT. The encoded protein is CASVKQGVGTGELFF. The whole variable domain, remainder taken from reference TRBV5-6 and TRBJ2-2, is DAGVTQSPTHLIKTRGQQVTLRCSPKSGHDTVSWYQQALGQGPQFIFQYYEEEERQRGNFPDRFSGHQFPNYSSELNVNALLLGDSALYLCASVKQGVGTGELFFGEGSRLTVL.

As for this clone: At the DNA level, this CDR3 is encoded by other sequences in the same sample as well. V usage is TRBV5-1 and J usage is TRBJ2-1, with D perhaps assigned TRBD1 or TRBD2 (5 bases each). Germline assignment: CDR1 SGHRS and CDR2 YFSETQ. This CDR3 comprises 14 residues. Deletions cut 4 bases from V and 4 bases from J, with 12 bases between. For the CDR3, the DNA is TGCGCCAGCAGCACCGGGACGGATTACAATGAGCAGTTCTTC. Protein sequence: CASSTGTDYNEQFF. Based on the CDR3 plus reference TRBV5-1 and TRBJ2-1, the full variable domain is KAGVTQTPRYLIKTRGQQVTLSCSPISGHRSVSWYQQTPGQGLQFLFEYFSETQRNKGNFPGRFSGRQFSNSRSEMNVSTLELGDSALYLCASSTGTDYNEQFFGPGTRLTVL.

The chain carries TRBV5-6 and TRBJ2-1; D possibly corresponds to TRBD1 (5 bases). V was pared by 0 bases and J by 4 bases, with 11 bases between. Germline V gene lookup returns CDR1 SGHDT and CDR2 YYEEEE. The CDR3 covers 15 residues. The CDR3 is CASSLAGAAYNEQFF. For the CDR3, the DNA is TGTGCCAGCAGCTTGGCTGGGGCAGCGTACAATGAGCAGTTCTTC.

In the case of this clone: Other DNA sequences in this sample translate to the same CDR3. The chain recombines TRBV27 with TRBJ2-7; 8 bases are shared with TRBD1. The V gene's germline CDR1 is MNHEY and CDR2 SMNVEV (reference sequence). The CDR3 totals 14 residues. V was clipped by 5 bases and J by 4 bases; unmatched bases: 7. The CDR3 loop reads CASSLRTGRYEQYF. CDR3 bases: TGTGCCAGCAGTCTCCGGACAGGGAGGTACGAGCAGTACTTC.

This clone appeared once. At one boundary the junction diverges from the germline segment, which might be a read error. CDR3 DNA: TGTGCCAGCAGTTTAAAAGGCGCGGGGGCCCCGGCCGAGAAGTACTTC. Encoded protein: CASSLKGAGAPAEKYF. The rearrangement uses TRBV28 and TRBJ2-7; D might be TRBD2 (7 bases). This CDR3 is 16 amino acids long. In germline, CDR1 is MDHEN, CDR2 SYDVKM.

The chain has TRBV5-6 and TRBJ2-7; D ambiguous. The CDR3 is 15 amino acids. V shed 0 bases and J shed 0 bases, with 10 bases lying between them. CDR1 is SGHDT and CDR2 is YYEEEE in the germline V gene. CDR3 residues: CASSLGASGSYEQYF. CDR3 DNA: TGTGCCAGCAGCTTGGGCGCTAGTGGCTCCTACGAGCAGTACTTC.

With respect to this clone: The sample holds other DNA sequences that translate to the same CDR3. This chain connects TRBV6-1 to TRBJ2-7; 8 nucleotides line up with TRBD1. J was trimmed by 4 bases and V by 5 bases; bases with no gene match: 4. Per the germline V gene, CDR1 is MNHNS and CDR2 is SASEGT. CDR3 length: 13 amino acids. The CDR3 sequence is CASSPRTGYEQYF. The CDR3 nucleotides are TGTGCCAGCAGTCCTCGGACAGGGTACGAGCAGTACTTC.

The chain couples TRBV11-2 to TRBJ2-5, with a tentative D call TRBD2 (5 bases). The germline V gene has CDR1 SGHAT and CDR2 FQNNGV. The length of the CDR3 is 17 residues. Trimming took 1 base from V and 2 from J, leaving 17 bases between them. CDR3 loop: CASSLGVAASPQETQYF. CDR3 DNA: TGTGCCAGCAGCTTAGGAGTGGCGGCTAGCCCTCAAGAGACCCAGTACTTC.

CDR3 DNA: TGCGCCAGCAGTGAGTCACGTGAGCCCCAGCATTTT. Translated, it gives CASSESREPQHF. The chain joins TRBV10-2 to TRBJ1-5, with D uncertain. V lost 0 bases, J lost 8 bases, and 5 bases lay in between. The CDR3 extends over 12 amino acids. Germline loops: CDR1 WSHSY, CDR2 SAAADI.

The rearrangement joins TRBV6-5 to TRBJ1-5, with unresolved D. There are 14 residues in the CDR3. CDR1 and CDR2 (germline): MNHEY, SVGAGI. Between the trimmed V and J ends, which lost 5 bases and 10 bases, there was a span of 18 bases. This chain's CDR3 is CASSSRPHEEPQHF. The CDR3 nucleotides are TGTGCCAGCAGTAGTCGGCCCCACGAGGAACCCCAGCATTTT.

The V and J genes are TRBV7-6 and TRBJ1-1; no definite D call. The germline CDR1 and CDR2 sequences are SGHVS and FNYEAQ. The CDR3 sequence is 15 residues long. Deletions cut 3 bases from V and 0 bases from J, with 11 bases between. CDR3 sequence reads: CASSLTMAMNTEAFF. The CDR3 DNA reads TGTGCCAGCAGCTTGACGATGGCGATGAACACTGAAGCTTTCTTT.

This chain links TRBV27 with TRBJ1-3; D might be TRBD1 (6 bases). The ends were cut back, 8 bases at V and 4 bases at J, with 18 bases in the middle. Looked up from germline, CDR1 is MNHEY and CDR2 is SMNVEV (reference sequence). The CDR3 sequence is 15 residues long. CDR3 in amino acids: CASRRTGSGGNTIYF. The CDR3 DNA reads TGTGCCAGCCGTAGAACAGGGAGTGGAGGAAACACCATATATTTT.

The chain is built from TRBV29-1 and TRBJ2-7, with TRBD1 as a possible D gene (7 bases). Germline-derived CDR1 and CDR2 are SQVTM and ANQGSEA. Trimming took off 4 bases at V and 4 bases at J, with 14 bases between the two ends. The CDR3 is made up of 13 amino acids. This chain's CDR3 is CSVGGDRQYEQYF. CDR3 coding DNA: TGCAGCGTTGGGGGGGACAGACAATACGAGCAGTACTTC.

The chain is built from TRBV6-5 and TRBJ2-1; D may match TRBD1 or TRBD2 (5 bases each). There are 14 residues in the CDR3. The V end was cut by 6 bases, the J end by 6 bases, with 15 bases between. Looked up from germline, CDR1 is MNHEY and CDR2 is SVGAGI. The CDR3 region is CASSIDGTFNEQFF. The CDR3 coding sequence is TGTGCCAGCAGCATAGACGGGACCTTCAATGAGCAGTTCTTC.

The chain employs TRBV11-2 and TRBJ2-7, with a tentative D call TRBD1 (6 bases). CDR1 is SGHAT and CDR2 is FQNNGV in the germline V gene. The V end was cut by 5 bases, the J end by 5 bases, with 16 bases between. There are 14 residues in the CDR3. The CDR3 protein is CASSAKGVEDEQYF. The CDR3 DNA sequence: TGTGCCAGCAGCGCAAAGGGGGTTGAGGACGAGCAGTACTTC.

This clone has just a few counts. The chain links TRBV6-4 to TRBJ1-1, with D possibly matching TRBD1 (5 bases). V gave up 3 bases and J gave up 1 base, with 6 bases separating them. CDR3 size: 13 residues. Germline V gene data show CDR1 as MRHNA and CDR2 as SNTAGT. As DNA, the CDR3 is TGTGCCAGCAGTGAGGGGCCGAACACTGAAGCTTTCTTT. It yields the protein CASSEGPNTEAFF.

The CDR3 region is CASQGGRHEQYF. The DNA for the CDR3 is TGCGCCAGCCAAGGCGGGAGGCACGAGCAGTACTTC. The chain joins TRBV5-1 to TRBJ2-7; 8 bases map to TRBD2. The junction had 5 bases not matched to a gene; V was cut back by 7 bases and J by 5 bases. Germline CDR1 reads SGHRS; CDR2 reads YFSETQ. The CDR3 is 12 amino acids.

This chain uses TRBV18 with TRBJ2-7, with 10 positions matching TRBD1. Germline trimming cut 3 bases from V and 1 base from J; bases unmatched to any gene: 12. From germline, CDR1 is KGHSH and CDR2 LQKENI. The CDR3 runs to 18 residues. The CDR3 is CASSPGESGTGVSYEQYF. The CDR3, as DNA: TGTGCCAGCTCACCGGGGGAAAGCGGGACAGGGGTGTCCTACGAGCAGTACTTC.

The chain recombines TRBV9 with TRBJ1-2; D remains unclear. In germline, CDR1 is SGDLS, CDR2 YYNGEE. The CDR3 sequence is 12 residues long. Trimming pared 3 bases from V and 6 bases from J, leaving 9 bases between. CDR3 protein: CASSAPKDGYTF. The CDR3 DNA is TGTGCCAGCAGCGCCCCCAAGGATGGCTACACCTTC.

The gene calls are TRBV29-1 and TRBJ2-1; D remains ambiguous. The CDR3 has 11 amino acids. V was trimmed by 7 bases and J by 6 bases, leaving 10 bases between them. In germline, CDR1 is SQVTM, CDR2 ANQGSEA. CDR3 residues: CSADSLNEQFF. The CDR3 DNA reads TGCAGCGCCGACTCTCTCAATGAGCAGTTCTTC.

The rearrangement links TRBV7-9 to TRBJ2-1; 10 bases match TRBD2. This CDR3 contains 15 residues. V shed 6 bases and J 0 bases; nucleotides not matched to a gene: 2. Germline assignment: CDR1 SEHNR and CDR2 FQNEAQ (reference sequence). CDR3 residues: CASRASGSSYNEQFF. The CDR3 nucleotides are TGTGCCAGCAGAGCTAGCGGGAGCTCCTACAATGAGCAGTTCTTC.

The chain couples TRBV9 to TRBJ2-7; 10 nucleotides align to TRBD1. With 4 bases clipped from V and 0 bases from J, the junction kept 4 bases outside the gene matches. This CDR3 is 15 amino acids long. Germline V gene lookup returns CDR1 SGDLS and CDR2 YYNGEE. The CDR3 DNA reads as TGTGCCAGCAGCTCCAGACAGGGGGCCTCCTACGAGCAGTACTTC. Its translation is CASSSRQGASYEQYF.

The CDR3 here is CASSALLLAGVGDTQYF. The CDR3 coding sequence is TGTGCCAGCAGCGCCCTACTACTAGCGGGGGTTGGGGATACGCAGTATTTT. The chain carries TRBV13 and TRBJ2-3; 11 positions agree with TRBD2. V shed 5 bases, J shed 6 bases, and the junction held 13 bases outside the gene matches. This CDR3 has 17 residues. The germline gives CDR1 PRHDT, CDR2 FYEKMQ (reference sequence).

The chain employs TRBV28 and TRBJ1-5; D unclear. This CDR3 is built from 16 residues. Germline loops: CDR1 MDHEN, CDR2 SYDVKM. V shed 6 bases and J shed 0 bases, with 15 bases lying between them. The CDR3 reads CASRIKTEYSNQPQHF. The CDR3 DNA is TGTGCCAGCAGGATAAAAACAGAGTATAGCAATCAGCCCCAGCATTTT. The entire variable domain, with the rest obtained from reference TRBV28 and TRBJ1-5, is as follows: DVKVTQSSRYLVKRTGEKVFLECVQDMDHENMFWYRQDPGLGLRLIYFSYDVKMKEKGDIPEGYSVSREKKERFSLILESASTNQTSMYLCASRIKTEYSNQPQHFGDGTRLSIL.

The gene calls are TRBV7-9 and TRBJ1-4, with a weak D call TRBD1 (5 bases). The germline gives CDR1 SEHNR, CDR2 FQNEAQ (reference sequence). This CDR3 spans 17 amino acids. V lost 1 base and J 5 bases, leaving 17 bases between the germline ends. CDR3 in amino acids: CASSLVSGPETNEKLFF. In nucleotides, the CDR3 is TGTGCCAGCAGCTTAGTTTCAGGGCCAGAAACGAATGAAAAACTGTTTTTT. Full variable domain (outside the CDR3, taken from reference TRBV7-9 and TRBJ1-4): DTGVSQNPRHKITKRGQNVTFRCDPISEHNRLYWYRQTLGQGPEFLTYFQNEAQLEKSRLLSDRFSAERPKGSFSTLEIQRTEQGDSAMYLCASSLVSGPETNEKLFFGSGTQLSVL.

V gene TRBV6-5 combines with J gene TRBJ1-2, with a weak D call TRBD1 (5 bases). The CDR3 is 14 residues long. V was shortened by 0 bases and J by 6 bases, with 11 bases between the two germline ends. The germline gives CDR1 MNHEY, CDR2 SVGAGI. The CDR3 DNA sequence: TGTGCCAGCAGTTACTCGGCAGGGTTGGATGGCTACACCTTC. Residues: CASSYSAGLDGYTF.

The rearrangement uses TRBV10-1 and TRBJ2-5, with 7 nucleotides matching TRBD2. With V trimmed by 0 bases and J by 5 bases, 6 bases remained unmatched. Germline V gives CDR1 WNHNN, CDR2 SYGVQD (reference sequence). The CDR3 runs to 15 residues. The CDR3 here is CASSESGLGGETQYF. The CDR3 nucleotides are TGCGCCAGCAGTGAGTCGGGATTGGGAGGGGAGACCCAGTACTTC.